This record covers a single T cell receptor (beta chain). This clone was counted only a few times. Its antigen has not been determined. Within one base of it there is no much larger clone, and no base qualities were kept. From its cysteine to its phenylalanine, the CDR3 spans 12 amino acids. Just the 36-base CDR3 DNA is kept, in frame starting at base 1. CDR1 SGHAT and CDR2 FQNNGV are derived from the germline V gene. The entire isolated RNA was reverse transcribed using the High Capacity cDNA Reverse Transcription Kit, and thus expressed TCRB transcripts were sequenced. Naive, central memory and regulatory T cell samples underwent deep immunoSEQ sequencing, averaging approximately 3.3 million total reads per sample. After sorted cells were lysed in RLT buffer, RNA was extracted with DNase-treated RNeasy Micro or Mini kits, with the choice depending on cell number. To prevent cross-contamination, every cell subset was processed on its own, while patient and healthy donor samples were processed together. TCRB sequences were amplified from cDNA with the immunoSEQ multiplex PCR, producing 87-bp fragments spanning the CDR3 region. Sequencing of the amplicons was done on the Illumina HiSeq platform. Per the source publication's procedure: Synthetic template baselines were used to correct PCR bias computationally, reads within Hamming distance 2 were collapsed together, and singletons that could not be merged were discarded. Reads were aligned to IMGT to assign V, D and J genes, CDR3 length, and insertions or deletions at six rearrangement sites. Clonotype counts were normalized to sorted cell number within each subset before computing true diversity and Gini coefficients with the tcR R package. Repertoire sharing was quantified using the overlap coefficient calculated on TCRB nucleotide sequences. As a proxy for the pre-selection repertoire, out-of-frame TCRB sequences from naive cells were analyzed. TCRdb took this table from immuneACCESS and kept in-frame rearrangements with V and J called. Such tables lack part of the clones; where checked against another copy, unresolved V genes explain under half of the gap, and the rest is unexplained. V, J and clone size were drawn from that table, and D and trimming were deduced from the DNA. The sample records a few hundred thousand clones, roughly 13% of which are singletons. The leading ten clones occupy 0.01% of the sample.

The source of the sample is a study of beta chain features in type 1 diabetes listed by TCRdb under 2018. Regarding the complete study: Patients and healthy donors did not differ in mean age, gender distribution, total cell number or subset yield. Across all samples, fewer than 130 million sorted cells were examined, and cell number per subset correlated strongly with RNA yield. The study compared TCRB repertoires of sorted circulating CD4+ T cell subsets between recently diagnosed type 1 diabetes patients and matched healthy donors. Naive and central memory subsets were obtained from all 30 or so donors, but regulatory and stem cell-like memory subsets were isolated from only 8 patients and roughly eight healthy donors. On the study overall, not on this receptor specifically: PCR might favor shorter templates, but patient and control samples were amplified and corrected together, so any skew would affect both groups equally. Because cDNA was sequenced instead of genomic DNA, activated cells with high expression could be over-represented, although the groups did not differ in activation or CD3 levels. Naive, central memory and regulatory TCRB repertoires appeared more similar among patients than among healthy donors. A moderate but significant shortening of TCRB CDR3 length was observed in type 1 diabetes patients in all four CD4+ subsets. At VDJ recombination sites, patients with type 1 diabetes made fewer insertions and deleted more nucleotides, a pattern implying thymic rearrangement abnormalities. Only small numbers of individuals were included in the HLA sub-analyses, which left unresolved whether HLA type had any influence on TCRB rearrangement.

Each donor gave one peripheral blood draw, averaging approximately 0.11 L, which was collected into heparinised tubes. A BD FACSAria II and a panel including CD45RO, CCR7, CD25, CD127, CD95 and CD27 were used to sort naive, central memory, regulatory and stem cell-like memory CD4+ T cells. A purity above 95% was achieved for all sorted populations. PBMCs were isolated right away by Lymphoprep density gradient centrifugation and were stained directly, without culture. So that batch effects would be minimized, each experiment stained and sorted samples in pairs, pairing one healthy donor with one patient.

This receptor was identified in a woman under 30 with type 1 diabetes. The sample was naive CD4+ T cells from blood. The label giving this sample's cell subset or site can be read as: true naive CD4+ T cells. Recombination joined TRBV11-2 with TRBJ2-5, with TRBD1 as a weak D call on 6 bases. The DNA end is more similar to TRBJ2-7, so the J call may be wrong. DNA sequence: TGTGCCAGCAGCAACAGGGTGTACGAGCAGTACTTC. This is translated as CASSNRVYEQYF.